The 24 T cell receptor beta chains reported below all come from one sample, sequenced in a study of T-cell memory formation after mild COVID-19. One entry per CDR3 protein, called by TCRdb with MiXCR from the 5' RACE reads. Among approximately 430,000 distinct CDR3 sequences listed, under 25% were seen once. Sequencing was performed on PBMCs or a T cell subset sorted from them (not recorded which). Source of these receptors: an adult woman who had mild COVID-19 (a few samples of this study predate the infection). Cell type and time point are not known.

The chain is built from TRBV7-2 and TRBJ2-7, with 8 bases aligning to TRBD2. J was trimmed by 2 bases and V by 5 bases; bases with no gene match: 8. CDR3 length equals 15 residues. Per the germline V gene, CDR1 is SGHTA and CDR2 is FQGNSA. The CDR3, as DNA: TGTGCCAGCAGCCTTAGCGGGGCTAAGACCTACGAGCAGTACTTC. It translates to CASSLSGAKTYEQYF.

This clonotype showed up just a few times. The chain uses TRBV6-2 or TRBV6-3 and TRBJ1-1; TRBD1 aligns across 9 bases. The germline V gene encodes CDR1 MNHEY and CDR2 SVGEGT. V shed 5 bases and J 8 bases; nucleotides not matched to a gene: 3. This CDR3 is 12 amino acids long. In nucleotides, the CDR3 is TGTGCCAGCAGTCACGACAGGGGGGAAGCTTTCTTT. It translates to CASSHDRGEAFF.

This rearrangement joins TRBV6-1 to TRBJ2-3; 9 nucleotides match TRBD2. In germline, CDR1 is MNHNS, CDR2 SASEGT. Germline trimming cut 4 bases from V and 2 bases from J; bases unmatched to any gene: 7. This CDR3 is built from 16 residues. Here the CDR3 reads CASSGVSGSVTDTQYF. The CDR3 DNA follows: TGTGCCAGCAGTGGGGTTAGCGGGAGTGTCACAGATACGCAGTATTTT.

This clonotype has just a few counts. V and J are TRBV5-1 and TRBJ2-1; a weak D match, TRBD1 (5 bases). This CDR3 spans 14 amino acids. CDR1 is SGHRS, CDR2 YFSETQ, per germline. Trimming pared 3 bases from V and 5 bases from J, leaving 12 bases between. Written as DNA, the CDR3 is TGCGCCAGCAGCTCCAGGGTGACGGACAATGAGCAGTTCTTC. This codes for CASSSRVTDNEQFF. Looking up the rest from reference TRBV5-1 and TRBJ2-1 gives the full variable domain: KAGVTQTPRYLIKTRGQQVTLSCSPISGHRSVSWYQQTPGQGLQFLFEYFSETQRNKGNFPGRFSGRQFSNSRSEMNVSTLELGDSALYLCASSSRVTDNEQFFGPGTRLTVL.

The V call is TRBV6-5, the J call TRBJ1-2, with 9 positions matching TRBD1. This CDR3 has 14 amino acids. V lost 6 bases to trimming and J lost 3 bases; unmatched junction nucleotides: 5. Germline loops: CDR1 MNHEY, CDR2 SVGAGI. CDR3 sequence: CASSRTGGHYGYTF. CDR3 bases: TGTGCCAGCAGCCGTACAGGGGGCCACTATGGCTACACCTTC.

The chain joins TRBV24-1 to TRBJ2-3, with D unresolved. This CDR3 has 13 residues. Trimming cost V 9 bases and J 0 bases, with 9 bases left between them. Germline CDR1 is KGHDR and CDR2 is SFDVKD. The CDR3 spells CATGVGSTDTQYF. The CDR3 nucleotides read TGTGCCACCGGTGTTGGCAGCACAGATACGCAGTATTTT.

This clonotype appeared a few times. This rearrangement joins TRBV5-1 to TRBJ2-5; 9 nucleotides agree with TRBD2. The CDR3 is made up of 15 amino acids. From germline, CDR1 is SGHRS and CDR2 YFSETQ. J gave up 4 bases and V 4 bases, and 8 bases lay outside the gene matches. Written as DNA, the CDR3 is TGCGCCAGCAGCCGGGTAGCGGGAGAATCAGAGACCCAGTACTTC. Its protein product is CASSRVAGESETQYF.

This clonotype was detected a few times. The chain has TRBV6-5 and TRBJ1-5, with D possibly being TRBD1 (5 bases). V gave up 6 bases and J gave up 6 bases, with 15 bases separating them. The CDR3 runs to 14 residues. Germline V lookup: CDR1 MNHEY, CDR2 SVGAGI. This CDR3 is CASRAAGAGQPQHF. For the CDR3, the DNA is TGTGCCAGCAGAGCCGCCGGGGCCGGTCAGCCCCAGCATTTT.

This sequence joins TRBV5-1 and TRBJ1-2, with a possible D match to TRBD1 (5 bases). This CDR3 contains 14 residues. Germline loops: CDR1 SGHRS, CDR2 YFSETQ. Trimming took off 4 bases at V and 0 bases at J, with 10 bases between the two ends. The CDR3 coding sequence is TGCGCCAGCAGCCGCGAGACAGCTAACTATGGCTACACCTTC. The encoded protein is CASSRETANYGYTF. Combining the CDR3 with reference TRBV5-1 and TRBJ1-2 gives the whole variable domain KAGVTQTPRYLIKTRGQQVTLSCSPISGHRSVSWYQQTPGQGLQFLFEYFSETQRNKGNFPGRFSGRQFSNSRSEMNVSTLELGDSALYLCASSRETANYGYTFGSGTRLTVV.

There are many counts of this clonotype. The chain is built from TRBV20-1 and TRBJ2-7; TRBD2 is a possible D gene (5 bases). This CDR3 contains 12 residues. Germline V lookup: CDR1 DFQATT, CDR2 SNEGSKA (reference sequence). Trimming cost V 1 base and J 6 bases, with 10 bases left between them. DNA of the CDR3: TGCAGTGCTAGAGCACTAGTTGCCGAGCAGTACTTC. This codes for CSARALVAEQYF.

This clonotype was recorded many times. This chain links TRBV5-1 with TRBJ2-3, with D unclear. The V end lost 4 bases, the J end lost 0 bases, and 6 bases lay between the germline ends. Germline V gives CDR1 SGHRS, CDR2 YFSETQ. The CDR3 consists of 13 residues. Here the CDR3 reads CASSPTSTDTQYF. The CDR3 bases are TGCGCCAGCAGCCCTACTAGCACAGATACGCAGTATTTT.

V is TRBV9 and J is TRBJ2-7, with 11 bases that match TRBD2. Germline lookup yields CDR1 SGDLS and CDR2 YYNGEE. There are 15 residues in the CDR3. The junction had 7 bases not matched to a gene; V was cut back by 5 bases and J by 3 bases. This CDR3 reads CASSPDLAGGYEQYF. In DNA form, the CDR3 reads TGTGCCAGCAGTCCAGACCTAGCGGGGGGCTACGAGCAGTACTTC.

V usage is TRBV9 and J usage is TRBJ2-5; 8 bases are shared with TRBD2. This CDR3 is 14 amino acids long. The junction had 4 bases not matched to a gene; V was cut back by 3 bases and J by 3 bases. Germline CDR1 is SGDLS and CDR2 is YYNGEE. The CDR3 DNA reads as TGTGCCAGCAGCGGCACTAGCGGAGAAGAGACCCAGTACTTC. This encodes CASSGTSGEETQYF.

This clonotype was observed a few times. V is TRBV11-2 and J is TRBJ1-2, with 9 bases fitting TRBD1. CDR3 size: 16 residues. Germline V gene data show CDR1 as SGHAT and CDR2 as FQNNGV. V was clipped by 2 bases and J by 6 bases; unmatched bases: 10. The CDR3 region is CASSLYPKDRGNGYTF. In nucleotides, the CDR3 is TGTGCCAGCAGCTTATATCCGAAAGACAGGGGGAATGGCTACACCTTC.

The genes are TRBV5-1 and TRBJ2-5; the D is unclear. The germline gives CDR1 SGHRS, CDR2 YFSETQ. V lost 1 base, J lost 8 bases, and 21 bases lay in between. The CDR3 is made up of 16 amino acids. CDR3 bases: TGCGCCAGCAGCTTGTATTCTCCCGTAGAATCGGGTACCCAGTACTTC. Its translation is CASSLYSPVESGTQYF.

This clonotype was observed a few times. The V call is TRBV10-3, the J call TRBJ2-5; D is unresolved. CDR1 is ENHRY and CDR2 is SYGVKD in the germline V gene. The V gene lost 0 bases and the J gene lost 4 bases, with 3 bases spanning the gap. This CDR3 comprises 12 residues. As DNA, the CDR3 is TGTGCCATCAGTGAGTCAATAGAGACCCAGTACTTC. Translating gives CAISESIETQYF.

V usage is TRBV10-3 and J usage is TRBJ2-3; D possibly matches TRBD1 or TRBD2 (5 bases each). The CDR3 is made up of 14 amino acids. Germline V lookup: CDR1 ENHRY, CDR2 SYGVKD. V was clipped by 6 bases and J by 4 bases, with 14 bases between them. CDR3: CAIRRDQAADTQYF. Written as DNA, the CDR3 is TGTGCCATCAGAAGGGACCAGGCGGCAGATACGCAGTATTTT.

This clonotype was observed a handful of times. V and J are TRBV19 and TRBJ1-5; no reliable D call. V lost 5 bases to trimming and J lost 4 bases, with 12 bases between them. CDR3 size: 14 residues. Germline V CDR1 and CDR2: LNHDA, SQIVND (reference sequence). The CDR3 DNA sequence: TGTGCCAGTAGTTCCCGACTTGGGAATCAGCCCCAGCATTTT. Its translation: CASSSRLGNQPQHF.

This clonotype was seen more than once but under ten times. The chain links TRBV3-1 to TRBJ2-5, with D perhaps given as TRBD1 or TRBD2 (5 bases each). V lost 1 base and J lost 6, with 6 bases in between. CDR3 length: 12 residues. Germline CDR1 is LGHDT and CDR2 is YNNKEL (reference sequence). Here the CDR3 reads CASSQGGKTQYF. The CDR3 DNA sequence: TGTGCCAGCAGCCAAGGGGGGAAGACCCAGTACTTC.

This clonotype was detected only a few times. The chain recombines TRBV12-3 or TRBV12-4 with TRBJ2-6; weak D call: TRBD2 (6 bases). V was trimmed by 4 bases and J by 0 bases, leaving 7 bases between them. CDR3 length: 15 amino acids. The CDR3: CASSWGVSGANVLTF. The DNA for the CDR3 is TGTGCCAGCAGTTGGGGGGTCTCTGGGGCCAACGTCCTGACTTTC.

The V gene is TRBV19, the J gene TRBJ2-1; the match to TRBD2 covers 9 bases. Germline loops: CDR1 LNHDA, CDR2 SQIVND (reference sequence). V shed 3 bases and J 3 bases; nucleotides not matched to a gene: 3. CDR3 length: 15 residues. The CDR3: CASSIVAGDYNEQFF. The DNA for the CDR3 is TGTGCCAGTAGTATTGTAGCGGGGGACTACAATGAGCAGTTCTTC.

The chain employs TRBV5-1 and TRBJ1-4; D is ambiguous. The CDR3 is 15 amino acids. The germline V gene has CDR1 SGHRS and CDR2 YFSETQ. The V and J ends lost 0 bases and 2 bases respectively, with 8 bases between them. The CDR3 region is CASSLGSTTNEKLFF. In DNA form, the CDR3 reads TGCGCCAGCAGCTTGGGGAGTACTACTAATGAAAAACTGTTTTTT.

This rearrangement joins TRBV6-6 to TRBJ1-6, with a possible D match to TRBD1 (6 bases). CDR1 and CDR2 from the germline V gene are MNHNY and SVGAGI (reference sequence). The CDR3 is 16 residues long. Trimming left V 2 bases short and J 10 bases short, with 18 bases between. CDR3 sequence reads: CASSYAGQGLDSPLHF. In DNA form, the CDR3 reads TGTGCCAGCAGTTACGCAGGGCAGGGGTTAGACTCACCCCTCCACTTT.

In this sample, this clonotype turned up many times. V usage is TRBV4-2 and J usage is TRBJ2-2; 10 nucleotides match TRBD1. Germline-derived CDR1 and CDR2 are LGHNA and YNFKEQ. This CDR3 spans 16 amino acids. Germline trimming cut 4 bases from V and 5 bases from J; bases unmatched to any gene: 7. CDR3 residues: CASSRDRGLQTGELFF. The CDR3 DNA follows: TGTGCCAGCAGCCGCGACAGGGGGCTACAAACCGGGGAGCTGTTTTTT.